This TCR beta chain was sequenced in a study of T-cell reconstitution after alpha-beta-depleted transplantation in children. This clonotype has a count of ten or more. The CDR3 spans 14 residues. Germline V CDR1 and CDR2: DFQATT, SNEGSKA (reference sequence). The V gene end was trimmed by 3 bases and the J gene end by 2 bases; junction bases not matched to a gene: 6. TCRbeta library construction was performed incorporating unique molecular identifiers. TCRdb recomputed calls from the PCR reads with MiXCR, one row per CDR3 protein. The profile shows hundreds of thousands of distinct CDR3 sequences, 10% to 15% of them singletons.

Sequencing used PBMCs, mostly from graft donor cells, obtained 360 days after TCRalphabeta/CD19-depleted stem cell transplant. This TCR was sampled from a male patient under 18 who had a stem cell transplant for acute myeloid leukemia, so the T cells may come from the graft donor. The V and J genes are TRBV20-1 and TRBJ2-5; 7 nucleotides line up with TRBD1. The CDR3 protein is CSASGQDQQETQYF. DNA of the CDR3: TGCAGTGCTAGTGGACAGGACCAACAAGAGACCCAGTACTTC.